Listed below are T cell receptor beta chains from one sample, sequenced in a study of T cell repertoires in cytomegalovirus infection. TCRdb reprocessed the reads with MiXCR, giving one entry per CDR3 protein. The data contain around 77,000 distinct CDR3 sequences, 20% of them singletons. These receptors have no identified antigens. The material was CD8+ T cells from cultured PBMCs, obtained from culture after CMV antigen stimulation. These receptors all come from a human donor in good health (CMV status not recorded). Some clones in this sample may be carry-over from other donors' samples. Both conserved end residues are part of each CDR3. Fields, in order: CDR3 DNA, CDR3 protein, clone size, V gene, J gene, D gene. D genes are given only for firm matches. Some rows have no size entry. The others give once, few or many, or a class for an expanded clone.

cdr3_nt: TGTGCCAGCAGCTTAGGTACTAGCCCCAATGAGCAGTTCTTC
cdr3_aa: CASSLGTSPNEQFF
clone_size: few
v_call: TRBV7-9
j_call: TRBJ2-1
d_call: -

cdr3_nt: TGTGCCAGCAGCTATAGGGGGCTGCCCTACGAGCAGTACTTC
cdr3_aa: CASSYRGLPYEQYF
clone_size: few
v_call: TRBV7-9
j_call: TRBJ2-7
d_call: TRBD1

cdr3_nt: TGTGCCAGCAGACCCCGGGAGGGGATGAACACTGAAGCTTTCTTT
cdr3_aa: CASRPREGMNTEAFF
clone_size: few
v_call: TRBV12-3/TRBV12-4
j_call: TRBJ1-1
d_call: -

cdr3_nt: TGTGCCAGCAGCCCGAAGACAGGGGACGCCTACGAGCAGTACTTC
cdr3_aa: CASSPKTGDAYEQYF
clone_size: once
v_call: TRBV7-9
j_call: TRBJ2-7
d_call: TRBD1

cdr3_nt: TGTGCCAGCAGCTACGGATCCACCGGGGAGCTGTTTTTT
cdr3_aa: CASSYGSTGELFF
clone_size: -
v_call: TRBV7-6
j_call: TRBJ2-2
d_call: -

cdr3_nt: TGTGCCACCAGTGATTCCGGGACAAACACCGGGGAGCTGTTTTTT
cdr3_aa: CATSDSGTNTGELFF
clone_size: -
v_call: TRBV24-1
j_call: TRBJ2-2
d_call: -

cdr3_nt: TGTGCCAGCAGCACGGGACTAGCGGGGGCACAAGAGACCCAGTACTTC
cdr3_aa: CASSTGLAGAQETQYF
clone_size: -
v_call: TRBV7-8
j_call: TRBJ2-5
d_call: TRBD2

cdr3_nt: TGTGCCAGCAGCCCCTGGGTGTCTAGCGGGGGACCCTACGAGCAGTACTTC
cdr3_aa: CASSPWVSSGGPYEQYF
clone_size: medium-sized
v_call: TRBV7-2
j_call: TRBJ2-7
d_call: TRBD2

cdr3_nt: TGTGCCAGCAGTTACGTAGGAGGCTACGAGCAGTACTTC
cdr3_aa: CASSYVGGYEQYF
clone_size: -
v_call: TRBV6-6
j_call: TRBJ2-7
d_call: -

cdr3_nt: TGTGCCAGCAGTTACTCGAACCTCCGACTGGACCTAAACAATGAGCAGTTCTTC
cdr3_aa: CASSYSNLRLDLNNEQFF
clone_size: -
v_call: TRBV6-2/TRBV6-3
j_call: TRBJ2-1
d_call: -

cdr3_nt: TGTGCCAGCAGCTGGACAGGGGAGGCCACCTTC
cdr3_aa: CASSWTGEATF
clone_size: few
v_call: TRBV11-1
j_call: TRBJ1-2
d_call: TRBD1

cdr3_nt: TGCGCCAGCAGTAATGGACAGACCTATGGCTACACCTTC
cdr3_aa: CASSNGQTYGYTF
clone_size: -
v_call: TRBV10-2
j_call: TRBJ1-2
d_call: -

cdr3_nt: TGTGCCAGCAGCGTACAGGGTTCCAATCAGCCCCAGCATTTT
cdr3_aa: CASSVQGSNQPQHF
clone_size: -
v_call: TRBV7-6
j_call: TRBJ1-5
d_call: -

cdr3_nt: TGTGCCAGCAGTCCCACCGGGACAGGGCGGAAAACTGAAGCTTTCTTT
cdr3_aa: CASSPTGTGRKTEAFF
clone_size: -
v_call: TRBV28
j_call: TRBJ1-1
d_call: TRBD1

cdr3_nt: TGTGCCAGCAGCTCTCGGACAGGGACGGGATACTACGAGCAGTACTTC
cdr3_aa: CASSSRTGTGYYEQYF
clone_size: -
v_call: TRBV7-2
j_call: TRBJ2-7
d_call: TRBD1

cdr3_nt: TGTGCCAGCAGCGCGCTCGAGGGGGGCTCAACTGAAGCTTTCTTT
cdr3_aa: CASSALEGGSTEAFF
clone_size: -
v_call: TRBV7-9
j_call: TRBJ1-1
d_call: -

cdr3_nt: TGTGCCAGCAGCTTTTCCGTGAACACTGAAGCTTTCTTT
cdr3_aa: CASSFSVNTEAFF
clone_size: many
v_call: TRBV7-2
j_call: TRBJ1-1
d_call: -

cdr3_nt: TGTGCCAGCAGCTTAAGGGACAGCCTCCTCTTAGGCCAGTACTTC
cdr3_aa: CASSLRDSLLLGQYF
clone_size: -
v_call: TRBV7-9
j_call: TRBJ2-5
d_call: TRBD1

cdr3_nt: TGTGCCAGCAGCTTCGACAGAGACTACGAGCAGTACTTC
cdr3_aa: CASSFDRDYEQYF
clone_size: few
v_call: TRBV7-2
j_call: TRBJ2-7
d_call: -

cdr3_nt: TGTGCCAGCAGCTTGACGGGACTACGCTACGAGCAGTACTTC
cdr3_aa: CASSLTGLRYEQYF
clone_size: -
v_call: TRBV5-6
j_call: TRBJ2-7
d_call: TRBD2

cdr3_nt: TGTGCCAGCAGGACCCAGGGGGCAGGGACTGAAGCTTTCTTT
cdr3_aa: CASRTQGAGTEAFF
clone_size: -
v_call: TRBV7-3
j_call: TRBJ1-1
d_call: TRBD1

cdr3_nt: TGTGCCAGCAGCTTAAGGGGATCAGATACGCAGTATTTT
cdr3_aa: CASSLRGSDTQYF
clone_size: few
v_call: TRBV7-9
j_call: TRBJ2-3
d_call: -

cdr3_nt: TGTGCCAGCAGCTTAGCGGGGGAGGACGAGCAGTACTTC
cdr3_aa: CASSLAGEDEQYF
clone_size: -
v_call: TRBV7-6
j_call: TRBJ2-7
d_call: -

cdr3_nt: TGTGCCAGCAGTTTCCGGGGTCCTAACTATGGCTACACCTTC
cdr3_aa: CASSFRGPNYGYTF
clone_size: -
v_call: TRBV28
j_call: TRBJ1-2
d_call: -

cdr3_nt: TGTGCCAGCAGCTTAGCCGGAGGGCGGGAAGCTTTCTTT
cdr3_aa: CASSLAGGREAFF
clone_size: -
v_call: TRBV7-6
j_call: TRBJ1-1
d_call: -

cdr3_nt: TGTGCCAGCAGTTTATGGGGCCTCACCTCCTACGAGCAGTACTTC
cdr3_aa: CASSLWGLTSYEQYF
clone_size: -
v_call: TRBV28
j_call: TRBJ2-7
d_call: -

cdr3_nt: TGTGCCAGCAGTCTCGGCGGGCTTGGGGATGGCTACACCTTC
cdr3_aa: CASSLGGLGDGYTF
clone_size: -
v_call: TRBV27
j_call: TRBJ1-2
d_call: -

cdr3_nt: TGTGCCAGCAGCTGGGGGGGGGAGGGAGAAACTGAAGCTTTCTTT
cdr3_aa: CASSWGGEGETEAFF
clone_size: -
v_call: TRBV7-2
j_call: TRBJ1-1
d_call: -

cdr3_nt: TGTGCCAGCAGATATGGACAGATGAACACTGAAGCTTTCTTT
cdr3_aa: CASRYGQMNTEAFF
clone_size: -
v_call: TRBV7-9
j_call: TRBJ1-1
d_call: -

cdr3_nt: TGTGCCAGCAGCCACGGGGATGGCAATCAGCCCCAGCATTTT
cdr3_aa: CASSHGDGNQPQHF
clone_size: -
v_call: TRBV4-2
j_call: TRBJ1-5
d_call: -

cdr3_nt: TGTGCCAGCAGCCAGGGCCCATCGTATAATTCACCCCTCCACTTT
cdr3_aa: CASSQGPSYNSPLHF
clone_size: few
v_call: TRBV7-2
j_call: TRBJ1-6
d_call: -

cdr3_nt: TGTGCCAGCAGTTCCGGGACAGGGGGCGCAGGCTATGGCTACACCTTC
cdr3_aa: CASSSGTGGAGYGYTF
clone_size: few
v_call: TRBV12-3/TRBV12-4
j_call: TRBJ1-2
d_call: TRBD1

cdr3_nt: TGTGCCAGCAGCCTTACGGACGCAAGTGAAGCTTTCTTT
cdr3_aa: CASSLTDASEAFF
clone_size: -
v_call: TRBV12-3/TRBV12-4
j_call: TRBJ1-1
d_call: -

cdr3_nt: TGTGCCAGCAGCTTAGGGGGCAGGGGAGGCAATCAGCCCCAGCATTTT
cdr3_aa: CASSLGGRGGNQPQHF
clone_size: -
v_call: TRBV7-8
j_call: TRBJ1-5
d_call: -

cdr3_nt: TGTGCCAGCAGCTTAGCTCGGCAGGGACCCTACAATGAGCAGTTCTTC
cdr3_aa: CASSLARQGPYNEQFF
clone_size: -
v_call: TRBV7-2
j_call: TRBJ2-1
d_call: -

cdr3_nt: TGTGCCAGCAGTTTCGCAGGGCTCTATGGCTACACCTTC
cdr3_aa: CASSFAGLYGYTF
clone_size: few
v_call: TRBV12-3/TRBV12-4
j_call: TRBJ1-2
d_call: -

cdr3_nt: TGTGCCAGCAAGAACAGAGGCTATGGCTACACCTTC
cdr3_aa: CASKNRGYGYTF
clone_size: -
v_call: TRBV27
j_call: TRBJ1-2
d_call: -

cdr3_nt: TGCAGCGTTGAAGATCCCATCCTAGCGGGGGGTATCAATGAGCAGTTCTTC
cdr3_aa: CSVEDPILAGGINEQFF
clone_size: -
v_call: TRBV29-1
j_call: TRBJ2-1
d_call: TRBD2

cdr3_nt: TGTGCCAGCAGCCCGCCCGGGACCCGGGGCTCTGAAGCTTTCTTT
cdr3_aa: CASSPPGTRGSEAFF
clone_size: -
v_call: TRBV7-9
j_call: TRBJ1-1
d_call: -